There are a few counts of the clone carrying this T cell receptor (beta chain). What it binds is not known. The entry originates in a study of cytomegalovirus exposure and HLA in healthy donors. Study findings and constraints: Overall, some 160 TCR beta chains were annotated as cytomegalovirus-associated. V- and J-gene trimming in TCR beta was tied to a missense DCLRE1C variant by an analysis performed later. Differences between HLA loci emerged in a later analysis of TCR association rates, with DRB1 most and HLA-C fewest. The study found most TCR sequences rare, yet found some public TCRs in many donors.

Germline V lookup: CDR1 MNHNY, CDR2 SVGAGI (reference sequence). This CDR3 region has 15 residues. V dropped 2 bases and J dropped 1; count of bases not matched to a gene: 0. The study ran its PCR with 60 Vbeta and 13 Jbeta primers. TCRdb keeps only in-frame clones here, not all; method: immunoSEQ multiplex PCR. The sample carries more than 85,000 clones, roughly 73% recorded once. Input material: PBMCs. This sequence joins TRBV6-6 and TRBJ2-3, with 10 bases lining up with TRBD2. The source is a woman in her forties in good health and CMV-seropositive. The DNA for the CDR3 is TGTGCCAGCAGTTACAGCGGGGGGGGCACAGATACGCAGTATTTT. It translates to CASSYSGGGTDTQYF.